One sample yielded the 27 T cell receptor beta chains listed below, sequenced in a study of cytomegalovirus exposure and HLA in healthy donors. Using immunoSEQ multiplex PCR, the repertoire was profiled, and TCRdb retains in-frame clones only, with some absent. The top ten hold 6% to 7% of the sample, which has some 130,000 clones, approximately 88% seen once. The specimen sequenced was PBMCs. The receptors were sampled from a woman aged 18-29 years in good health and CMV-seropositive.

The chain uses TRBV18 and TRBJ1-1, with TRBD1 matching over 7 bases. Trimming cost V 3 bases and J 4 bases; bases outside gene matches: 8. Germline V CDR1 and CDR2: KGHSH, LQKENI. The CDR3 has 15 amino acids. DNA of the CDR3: TGTGCCAGCTCACCCCTTCCCCAGGGGGGCACTGAAGCTTTCTTT. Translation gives CASSPLPQGGTEAFF.

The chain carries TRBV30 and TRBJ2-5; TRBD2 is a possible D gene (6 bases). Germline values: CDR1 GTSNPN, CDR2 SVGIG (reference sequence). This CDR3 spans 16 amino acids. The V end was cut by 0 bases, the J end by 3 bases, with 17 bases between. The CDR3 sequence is CAWSVRVGGWEETQYF. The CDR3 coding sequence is TGTGCCTGGAGTGTACGAGTCGGGGGATGGGAAGAGACCCAGTACTTC.

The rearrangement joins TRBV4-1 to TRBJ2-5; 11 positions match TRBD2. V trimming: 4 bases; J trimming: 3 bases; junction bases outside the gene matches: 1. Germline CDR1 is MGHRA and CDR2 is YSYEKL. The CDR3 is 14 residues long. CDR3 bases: TGCGCCAGCAGCCTGACTAGCGGGGAAGAGACCCAGTACTTC. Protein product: CASSLTSGEETQYF.

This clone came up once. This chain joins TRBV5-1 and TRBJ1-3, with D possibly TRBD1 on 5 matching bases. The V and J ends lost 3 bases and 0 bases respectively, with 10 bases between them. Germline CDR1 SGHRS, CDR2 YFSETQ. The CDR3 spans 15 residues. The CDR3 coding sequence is TGCGCCAGCAGCTCCCAGGGATTCTCTGGAAACACCATATATTTT. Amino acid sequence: CASSSQGFSGNTIYF.

CDR3 bases: TGCGCCAGCAGCCAACTAGCGGGAGTAGAGGGCACAGATACGCAGTATTTT. Its translation is CASSQLAGVEGTDTQYF. The rearrangement uses TRBV4-1 and TRBJ2-3; 10 positions match TRBD2. This CDR3 is 17 amino acids long. Germline lookup yields CDR1 MGHRA and CDR2 YSYEKL. With 2 bases clipped from V and 1 base from J, the junction kept 6 bases outside the gene matches.

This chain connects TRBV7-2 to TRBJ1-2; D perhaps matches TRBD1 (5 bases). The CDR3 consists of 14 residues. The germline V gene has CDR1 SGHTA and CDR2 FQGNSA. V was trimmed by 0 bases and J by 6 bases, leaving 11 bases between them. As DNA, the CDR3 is TGTGCCAGCAGCTTAGCTGGAGGGACCGATGGCTACACCTTC. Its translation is CASSLAGGTDGYTF.

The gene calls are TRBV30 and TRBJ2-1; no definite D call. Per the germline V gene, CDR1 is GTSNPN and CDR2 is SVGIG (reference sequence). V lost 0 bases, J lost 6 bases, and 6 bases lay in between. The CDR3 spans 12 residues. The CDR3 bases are TGTGCCTGGAGTGTGGGCTTCAATGAGCAGTTCTTC. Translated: CAWSVGFNEQFF.

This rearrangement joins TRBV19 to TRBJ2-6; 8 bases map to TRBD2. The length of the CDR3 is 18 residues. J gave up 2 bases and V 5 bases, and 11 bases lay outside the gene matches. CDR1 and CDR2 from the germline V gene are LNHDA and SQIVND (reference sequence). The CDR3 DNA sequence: TGTGCCAGTAGTCCCTGGGGCGGGGGGCTCGCTGGGGCCAACGTCCTGACTTTC. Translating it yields CASSPWGGGLAGANVLTF.

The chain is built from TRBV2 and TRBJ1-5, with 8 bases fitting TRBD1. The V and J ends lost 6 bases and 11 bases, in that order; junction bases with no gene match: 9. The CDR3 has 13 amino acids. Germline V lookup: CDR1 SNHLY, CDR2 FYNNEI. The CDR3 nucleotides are TGTGCCAGCAGCCTGGACGGGACAGGAGCCCAGCATTTT. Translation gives CASSLDGTGAQHF.

The CDR3 loop reads CASSFQGEQPQHF. The CDR3 nucleotides are TGTGCCAGTAGCTTTCAGGGGGAACAGCCCCAGCATTTT. V is TRBV19 and J is TRBJ1-5; TRBD1 aligns across 7 bases. V was clipped by 6 bases and J by 7 bases; unmatched bases: 6. The CDR3 length is 13 residues. Germline lookup yields CDR1 LNHDA and CDR2 SQIVND (reference sequence).

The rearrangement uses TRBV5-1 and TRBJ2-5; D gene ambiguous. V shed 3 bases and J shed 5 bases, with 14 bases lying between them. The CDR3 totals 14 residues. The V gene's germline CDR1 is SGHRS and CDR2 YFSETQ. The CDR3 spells CASSSTPDRETQYF. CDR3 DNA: TGCGCCAGCAGCTCCACCCCCGATCGGGAGACCCAGTACTTC. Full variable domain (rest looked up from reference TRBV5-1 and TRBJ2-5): KAGVTQTPRYLIKTRGQQVTLSCSPISGHRSVSWYQQTPGQGLQFLFEYFSETQRNKGNFPGRFSGRQFSNSRSEMNVSTLELGDSALYLCASSSTPDRETQYFGPGTRLLVL.

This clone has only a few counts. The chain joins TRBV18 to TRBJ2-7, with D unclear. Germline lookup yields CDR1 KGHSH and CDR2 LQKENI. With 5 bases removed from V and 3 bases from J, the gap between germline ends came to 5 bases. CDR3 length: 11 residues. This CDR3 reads CASSSLYEQYF. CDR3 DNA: TGTGCCAGCTCATCTCTCTACGAGCAGTACTTC.

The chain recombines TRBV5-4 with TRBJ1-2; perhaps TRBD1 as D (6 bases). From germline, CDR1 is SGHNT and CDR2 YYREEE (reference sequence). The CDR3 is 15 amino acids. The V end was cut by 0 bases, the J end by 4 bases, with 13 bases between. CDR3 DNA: TGTGCCAGCAGCTTGGGGGACACCTCTGTCTATGGCTACACCTTC. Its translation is CASSLGDTSVYGYTF.

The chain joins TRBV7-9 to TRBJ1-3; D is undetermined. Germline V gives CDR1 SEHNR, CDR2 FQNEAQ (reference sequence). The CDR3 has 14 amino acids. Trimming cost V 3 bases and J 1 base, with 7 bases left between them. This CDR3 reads CASSFKQSGNTIYF. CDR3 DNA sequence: TGTGCCAGCAGCTTCAAACAGTCTGGAAACACCATATATTTT.

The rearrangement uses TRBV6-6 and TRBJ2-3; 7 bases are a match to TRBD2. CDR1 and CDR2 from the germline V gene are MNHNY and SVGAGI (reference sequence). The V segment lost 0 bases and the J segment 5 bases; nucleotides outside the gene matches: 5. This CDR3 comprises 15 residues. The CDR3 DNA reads TGTGCCAGCAGTTACTCGCCTGCGGGAGAAGATACGCAGTATTTT. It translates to CASSYSPAGEDTQYF.

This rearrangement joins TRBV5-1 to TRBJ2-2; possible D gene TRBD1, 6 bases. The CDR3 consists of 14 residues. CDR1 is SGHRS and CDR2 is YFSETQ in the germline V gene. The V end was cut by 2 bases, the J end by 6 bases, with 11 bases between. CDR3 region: CASSLDTGSGELFF. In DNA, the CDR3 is TGCGCCAGCAGCTTAGATACAGGGTCCGGGGAGCTGTTTTTT.

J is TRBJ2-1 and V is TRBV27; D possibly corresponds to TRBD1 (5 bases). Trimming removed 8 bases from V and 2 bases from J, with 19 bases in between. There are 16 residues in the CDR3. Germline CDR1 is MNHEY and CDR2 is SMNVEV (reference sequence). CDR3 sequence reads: CASGNRPSRAYNEQFF. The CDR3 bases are TGTGCCAGCGGCAACAGGCCGTCGCGCGCCTACAATGAGCAGTTCTTC.

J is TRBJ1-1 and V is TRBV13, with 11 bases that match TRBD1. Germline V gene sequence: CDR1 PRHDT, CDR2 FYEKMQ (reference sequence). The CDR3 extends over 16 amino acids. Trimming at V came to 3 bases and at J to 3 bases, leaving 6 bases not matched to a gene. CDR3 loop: CASSFTGQGADTEAFF. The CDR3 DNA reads TGTGCCAGCAGCTTTACCGGACAGGGGGCGGACACTGAAGCTTTCTTT.

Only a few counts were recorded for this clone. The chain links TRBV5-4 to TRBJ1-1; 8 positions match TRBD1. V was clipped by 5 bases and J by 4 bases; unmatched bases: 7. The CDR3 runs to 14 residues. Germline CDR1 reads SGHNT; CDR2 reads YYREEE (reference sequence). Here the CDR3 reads CASSSPQGVTEAFF. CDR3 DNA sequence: TGTGCCAGCAGTAGCCCACAGGGGGTCACTGAAGCTTTCTTT.

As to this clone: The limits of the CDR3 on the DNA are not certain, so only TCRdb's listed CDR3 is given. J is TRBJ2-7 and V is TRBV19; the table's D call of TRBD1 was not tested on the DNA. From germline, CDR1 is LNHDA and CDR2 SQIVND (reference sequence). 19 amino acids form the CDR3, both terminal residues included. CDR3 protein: CASSPGTTYEQYFGPVMHF.

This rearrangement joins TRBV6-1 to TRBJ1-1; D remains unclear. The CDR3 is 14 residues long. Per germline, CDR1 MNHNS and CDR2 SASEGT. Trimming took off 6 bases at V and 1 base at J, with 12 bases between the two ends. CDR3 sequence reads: CASRARVGNTEAFF. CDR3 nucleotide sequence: TGTGCCAGCAGGGCGAGGGTAGGGAACACTGAAGCTTTCTTT.

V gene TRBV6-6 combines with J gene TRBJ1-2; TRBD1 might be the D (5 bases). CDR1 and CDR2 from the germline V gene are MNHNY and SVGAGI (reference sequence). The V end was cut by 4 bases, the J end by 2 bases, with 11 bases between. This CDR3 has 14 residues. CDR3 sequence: CASSSPQVNYGYTF. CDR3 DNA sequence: TGTGCCAGCAGTTCCCCACAGGTGAACTATGGCTACACCTTC.

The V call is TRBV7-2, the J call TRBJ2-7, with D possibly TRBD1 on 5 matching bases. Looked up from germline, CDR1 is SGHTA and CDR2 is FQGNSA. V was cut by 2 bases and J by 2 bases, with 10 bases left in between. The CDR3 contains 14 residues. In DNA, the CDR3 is TGTGCCAGCAGCTTATTCGACAGCACCTACGAGCAGTACTTC. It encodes CASSLFDSTYEQYF.

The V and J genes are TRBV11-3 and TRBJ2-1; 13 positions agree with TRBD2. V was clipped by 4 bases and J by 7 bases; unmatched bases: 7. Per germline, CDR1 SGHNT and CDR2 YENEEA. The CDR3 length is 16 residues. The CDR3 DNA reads TGTGCCAGCAGCTCCCCAACTAGCGGGAGGGCGAATGAGCAGTTCTTC. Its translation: CASSSPTSGRANEQFF.

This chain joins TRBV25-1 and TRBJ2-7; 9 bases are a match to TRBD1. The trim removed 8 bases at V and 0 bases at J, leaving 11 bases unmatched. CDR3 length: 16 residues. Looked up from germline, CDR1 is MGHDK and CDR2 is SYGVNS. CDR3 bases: TGTGCCAGCCGTTCAATGGGACAGGGTGGCTCCTACGAGCAGTACTTC. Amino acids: CASRSMGQGGSYEQYF.

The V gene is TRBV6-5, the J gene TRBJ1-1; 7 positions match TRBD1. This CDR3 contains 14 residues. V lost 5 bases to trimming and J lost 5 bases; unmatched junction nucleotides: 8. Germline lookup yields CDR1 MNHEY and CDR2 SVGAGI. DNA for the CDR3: TGTGCCAGCAGTCCCGAGACAGGGCCAACTGAAGCTTTCTTT. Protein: CASSPETGPTEAFF.

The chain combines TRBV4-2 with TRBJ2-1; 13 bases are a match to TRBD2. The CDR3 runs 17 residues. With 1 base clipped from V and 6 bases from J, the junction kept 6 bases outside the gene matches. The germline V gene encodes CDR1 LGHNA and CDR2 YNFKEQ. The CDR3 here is CASSQALTSGGANEQFF. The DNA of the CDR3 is TGTGCCAGCAGCCAAGCCCTTACTAGCGGGGGGGCCAATGAGCAGTTCTTC.